This T cell receptor (delta chain) appears in the sequencing data of a study of γδ T cells in repeated Plasmodium falciparum infection (dated by TCRdb to the early 2020s). For context, the study as a whole: Malian children exposed to intense seasonal malaria transmission were enrolled in the natural-infection arm and compared with Australian children matched for age and gender. Controlled-infection subjects were sampled at baseline, immediately before selected infections, and 21 days after each infection. Malian gammadelta TCR repertoires were analysed cross-sectionally during no-transmission periods and longitudinally across acute febrile malaria episodes. Four controlled human malaria infections were administered to several malaria-naive U.S. adults over around 640 days by bites from P. falciparum NF54-infected Anopheles stephensi mosquitoes. The study examined how repeated Plasmodium falciparum infection shapes the human gammadelta T cell repertoire, using natural infection in Mali and controlled human malaria infection. The study at large found these results: A highly stable polyclonal repertoire over time and infection, with many inter-individual overlapping TCRgamma sequences, was shown by Vgamma9/Vdelta2+ TCR repertoires. Generalizability was limited because the Malian cohort came from a small rural village made up predominantly of one ethnic group. Repeated controlled infections appeared to drive waves of new clonotype selection in Vdelta2-negative, largely Vdelta1+, gammadelta TCR repertoires. Compared with Australian children, Malian children appeared to have Vdelta2-negative gammadelta TCR repertoires that were more clonally expanded, less diverse and less shared. Because the controlled-infection cohort was small, analysis of inter-individual variability in gammadelta T cell responses was limited.

Based on the germline V gene, the CDR1 and CDR2 sequences are TSESDYY and QEAYKQQN. CDR3 length: 22 amino acids, cysteine to phenylalanine. Here the CDR3 DNA is all that survives: 66 bases in frame from base 1. V trim: 7 bases; J trim: 0 bases; unmatched bases: 30. Of note for this clone: There is no known antigen for this receptor. The protein recorded in TCRdb matches a much larger clone and deviates from this DNA's translation at residue 8, suggesting a read error; the protein here is obtained by translating the DNA.

Library preparation was by multiplex PCR. Sequencing relied on an Illumina MiSeq. Each sorted gammadelta T cell sample was sequenced for both the TCR gamma (TRG) and TCR delta (TRD) chains. Per the source publication's procedure: The repertoire analyses drew on clonotype tree plots, the accumulated frequency of the top 20 clonotypes, and diversity index (DI) and D75 metrics. TCRdb called clones from the public reads with CATT, and repeated DNA sequences were later combined into one row. TCRdb's processing, not the authors', yielded these V and J calls. For this sample the table gives about 57,000 delta-chain clones, of which over 1.5% were detected only once. The ten largest account for 15% of the sample. Vgamma9/Vdelta2+ and Vdelta2-negative gammadelta T cell populations were flow-sorted from peripheral blood mononuclear cells for bulk TCR repertoire analysis.

The specimen sequenced was gamma-delta T cells from blood. The V and J segments used are TRAV38-2/DV8 and TRDJ1; 7 junctional bases match TRDD3. This receptor was taken from a pool of human donors (malaria-infected and uninfected, not separated). The DNA reads as follows: TGTGCTTATCGTCCATTCCTGTCCGGAAAGCACTGGGGACCTCAGTACACCGATAAACTCATCTTT. It is translated as CAYRPFLSGKHWGPQYTDKLIF.